The rows below give T cell receptor beta chains drawn from one sample of a study of cytomegalovirus exposure and HLA in healthy donors. Produced via immunoSEQ multiplex PCR; TCRdb's table is partial and in-frame only. The sample has roughly 120,000 clones, roughly 73% seen once; the top ten hold approximately 4.3%. Sequencing was done on a sample of PBMCs. The receptors stem from a man in his 60s in good health and CMV-seropositive. Each CDR3 is given with its conserved first and last residue. The D gene is left open where the match is weak. Not all rows give a size; the values are once, few, many and, for expanded clones, a class.

d_gene | j_gene | abundance | v_gene | CDR3nt | CDR3aa
TRBD2 | TRBJ2-5 | . | TRBV18 | TGTGCCAGCTCACGACTAGCGGGGCAAGAGACCCAGTACTTC | CASSRLAGQETQYF
. | TRBJ1-6 | . | TRBV2 | TGTGCCAGCAGTGAATTGTGGCCGACACGAAATTCACCCCTCCACTTT | CASSELWPTRNSPLHF
TRBD1 | TRBJ2-3 | . | TRBV28 | TGTGCCAGCAGCTCCCTGGGGACAGCGATCACAGATACGCAGTATTTT | CASSSLGTAITDTQYF
TRBD1 | TRBJ2-3 | few | TRBV6-5 | TGTGCCAGCAGTTCACCAGGGGGCAGCACAGATACGCAGTATTTT | CASSSPGGSTDTQYF
. | TRBJ1-2 | . | TRBV28 | TGTGCCAGCATCATCCCAACTAATGGCTACACCTTC | CASIIPTNGYTF
. | TRBJ2-7 | . | TRBV20-1 | TGCAGTGTTCGAGCGTCCTACGAGCAGTACTTC | CSVRASYEQYF
TRBD2 | TRBJ2-3 | . | TRBV5-4 | TGTGCCAGCAGCTTCCCCGGGACTAGCGGCACAGATACGCAGTATTTT | CASSFPGTSGTDTQYF
. | TRBJ1-1 | . | TRBV29-1 | TGCAGCGTGCGGGACGGCGACACTGAAGCTTTCTTT | CSVRDGDTEAFF
. | TRBJ1-6 | . | TRBV4-1 | TGCGCCAGCAACCCAAGAGCCGGGCCCGGGGATAATTCACCCCTCCACTTT | CASNPRAGPGDNSPLHF
TRBD2 | TRBJ2-7 | . | TRBV7-8 | TGTGCCAGCAGCTCCCGGATCGGACAGCGGGGGGAGCAGTACTTC | CASSSRIGQRGEQYF
. | TRBJ1-6 | . | TRBV15 | TGTGCCACCAGCAGAGATAGGAGGGCCCTCCACTTT | CATSRDRRALHF
. | TRBJ2-3 | . | TRBV30 | TGTGCCTGGAGTGTACCGGGAACAGATACGCAGTATTTT | CAWSVPGTDTQYF
TRBD1 | TRBJ1-3 | . | TRBV19 | TGTGCCAGTCGCCGTCCGGCCCACAGGGGGGAAATCCTTAACTCTGGAAACACCATATATTTT | CASRRPAHRGEILNSGNTIYF
TRBD1 | TRBJ2-1 | . | TRBV19 | TGTGCCAGTAGTACGTTCGCAGGGGGCGCCCCCAATGAGCAGTTCTTC | CASSTFAGGAPNEQFF
. | TRBJ1-1 | . | TRBV2 | TGTGCCAGCAGTGAACTCAGGCCCACTGAAGCTTTCTTT | CASSELRPTEAFF
. | TRBJ1-3 | . | TRBV5-1 | TGCGCCAGCAGCATTCCGGGAGGACACACCATATATTTT | CASSIPGGHTIYF
TRBD2 | TRBJ2-5 | . | TRBV28 | TGTGCCAGCACACTAGCGGGGAACCCCGTGGGAGAGACCCAGTACTTC | CASTLAGNPVGETQYF
. | TRBJ2-1 | . | TRBV2 | TGTGCCAGCAGAGACCGCACAGGTTACAATGAGCAGTTCTTC | CASRDRTGYNEQFF
. | TRBJ2-5 | few | TRBV19 | TGTGCCAGTAGTATAGATACTTCAGAGACCCAGTACTTC | CASSIDTSETQYF
. | TRBJ2-2 | . | TRBV6-5 | TGTGCCAGCAGTCGGGACACCTCGAACACCGGGGAGCTGTTTTTT | CASSRDTSNTGELFF
TRBD1 | TRBJ2-3 | once | TRBV5-1 | TGCGCCAGCAGCCCGGAAGGACAGGGGTCACCAGATACGCAGTATTTT | CASSPEGQGSPDTQYF
TRBD1 | TRBJ1-6 | . | TRBV5-4 | TGTGCCAGCAGCCGGACAGGGTCGAATAATTCACCCCTCCACTTT | CASSRTGSNNSPLHF
TRBD1 | TRBJ2-7 | . | TRBV6-5 | TGTGCCAGCAGTTACAGGGGGCTAGGAACCTACGAGCAGTACTTC | CASSYRGLGTYEQYF
. | TRBJ2-3 | . | TRBV5-1 | TGCGCCAGCTTCCCGCAGGCAAGCACAGATACGCAGTATTTT | CASFPQASTDTQYF
TRBD2 | TRBJ2-7 | . | TRBV2 | TGTGCCAGCAGTGGAATGGGACTAGCCGACTACGAGCAGTACTTC | CASSGMGLADYEQYF
TRBD1 | TRBJ1-3 | many | TRBV6-6 | TGTGCCAGCAGCCCCGGACAGGGTACGAACACCATATATTTT | CASSPGQGTNTIYF
. | TRBJ2-7 | . | TRBV11-2 | TGTGCCAGCAGCTCCTCATCTAGCGTGGGTTATACCCGCGAGCAGTACTTC | CASSSSSSVGYTREQYF
TRBD2 | TRBJ2-1 | . | TRBV7-3 | TGTGCCAGCAGCTTAACGCTAGCGGGCAATGAGCAGTTCTTC | CASSLTLAGNEQFF